Only a few counts were recorded for the clone carrying this T cell receptor (beta chain). Its antigen is not identified. Attachment of unique molecular identifiers to individual cDNA molecules was performed. TCRdb ran MiXCR on the 5' RACE reads and lists one entry per CDR3 protein. This sample has some 62,000 distinct CDR3 sequences, with approximately 9% found just once. The CDR3 spans 12 residues. Germline-derived CDR1 and CDR2 are GTSNPN and SVGIG (reference sequence). This entry comes from a study of early T cells in non-severe SARS-CoV-2 infection. Study-wide points: Anti-spike CD8 responses were favored by VDJdb matching, which missed private and CD4 specificities.

The source material was whole blood. The chain links TRBV30 to TRBJ1-1; 7 bases fit TRBD1. The clonotype originates from an adult who was a healthcare worker with PCR-confirmed SARS-CoV-2 infection or an uninfected control (not recorded which). In nucleotides, the CDR3 is TGTGCTATACAGGGGATGAACACTGAAGCTTTCTTT. Amino acid sequence: CAIQGMNTEAFF.